Reported below is one T cell receptor (beta chain). Its antigen is unidentified. The study co-extracted DNA and RNA from about 21-30 mg of unsorted bulk tissue. TCR beta cDNA was prepared out of roughly 520 ng total RNA by means of a constant-region primer. Sequencing libraries for TCR beta derived from three nested multiplex PCR rounds that used slightly modified ARM-PCR. A C-beta reverse primer was combined with TRBV1-TRBV30 forward primers in the first two PCR rounds, and each round had around 11 cycles. Using its own MiXCR run on the multiplex PCR reads, TCRdb lists one record per CDR3 protein. Of 55,000 to 70,000 distinct CDR3 sequences in the sample, 60% to 85% were seen once. This specimen comes from a study of tumor-infiltrating lymphocytes in primary liver carcinoma. V was cut by 7 bases and J by 0 bases, with 13 bases left in between. This CDR3 contains 15 residues. In germline, CDR1 is SGHDN, CDR2 FVKESK.

Study results and limitations: Only about 7.5-24% of top clones appeared in all five tumor regions.

The sample taken for sequencing was liver tumor tissue from sampling region 2. Subset defined: tumor region T2, inferior pole. This receptor was taken from a man in his forties or fifties with primary liver carcinoma and hepatitis B virus infection. The chain recombines TRBV14 with TRBJ2-1, with D perhaps matching TRBD2 (5 bases). This CDR3 reads CASNQYRGSYNEQFF. The CDR3 region has the DNA TGTGCCAGCAACCAGTATCGGGGCTCCTACAATGAGCAGTTCTTC.